This T cell receptor (beta chain) was captured in a study of T cells in Graves' hyperthyroidism and ophthalmopathy. Amplified TCR beta CDR3 regions derived from RNA transcripts. Researchers ran a first-round RT-PCR on the TCR CDR3 using the HTBI primer set. Via MiXCR, TCRdb re-called the multiplex PCR reads, giving one row per CDR3 protein. The data contain around 440,000 distinct CDR3 sequences, 15% to 19% of them seen just once; the ten biggest clones take up 13% to 15%. Graves' hyperthyroidism qualified as stable when ophthalmopathy did not progress within 18 months. Newly diagnosed patients aged 18 to 65 had hyperthyroidism of under 2 months' duration. Thyroid ultrasound, orbital computed tomography, clinical symptoms, and serum thyroxine and TRAb underpinned diagnoses. The authors obtained PBMCs from over 8 ml of fresh peripheral blood. This sequence originates from a woman between 18 and 30 years old with Graves' hyperthyroidism. Sample: blood.

In DNA form, the CDR3 reads TGTGCCAGCAGCTCAGGGACAGGGCTTAACCTCGCTTCCTATAATTCACCCCTCCACTTT. This sequence encodes CASSSGTGLNLASYNSPLHF. The chain combines TRBV7-9 with TRBJ1-6; 9 nucleotides match TRBD1. CDR3 length: 20 residues. The germline V gene has CDR1 SEHNR and CDR2 FQNEAQ (reference sequence). V lost 4 bases to trimming and J lost 1 base; unmatched junction nucleotides: 14.